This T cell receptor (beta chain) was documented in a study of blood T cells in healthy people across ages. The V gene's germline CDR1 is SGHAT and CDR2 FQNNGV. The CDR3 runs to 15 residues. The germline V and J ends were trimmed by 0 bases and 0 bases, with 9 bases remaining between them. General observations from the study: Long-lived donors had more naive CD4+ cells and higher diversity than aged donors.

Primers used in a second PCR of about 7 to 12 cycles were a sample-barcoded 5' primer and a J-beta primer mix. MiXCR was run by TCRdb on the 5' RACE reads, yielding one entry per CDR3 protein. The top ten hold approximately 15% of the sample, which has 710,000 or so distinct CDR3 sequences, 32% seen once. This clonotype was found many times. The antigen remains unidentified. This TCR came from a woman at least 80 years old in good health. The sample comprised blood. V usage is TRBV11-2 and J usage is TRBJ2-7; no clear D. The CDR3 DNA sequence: TGTGCCAGCAGCTTAGAACGGACCAGCTCCTACGAGCAGTACTTC. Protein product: CASSLERTSSYEQYF.